This passage covers 14 T cell receptor beta chains from one sample sequenced in a study of T-cell memory formation after mild COVID-19. MiXCR, run by TCRdb on the 5' RACE reads, gives a single entry per CDR3 protein. The table shows roughly 350,000 distinct CDR3 sequences, with 25% to 30% occurring only once. The source material was PBMCs or a T cell subset sorted from them (not recorded which). The source is an adult woman who had mild COVID-19 (a few samples of this study predate the infection). Cell type and time point are not known.

This chain links TRBV7-3 with TRBJ2-2; tentative D call: TRBD1 (5 bases). Trimming took 4 bases from V and 6 from J, leaving 18 bases between them. The CDR3 contains 16 residues. Germline V CDR1 and CDR2: SGHTA, FQGTGA. The CDR3 nucleotides read TGTGCCAGCAGCTCGGACATGGGTGCCTCTCCCGGGGAGCTGTTTTTT. Its protein is CASSSDMGASPGELFF.

This clonotype was found once. The V and J genes are TRBV12-3 or TRBV12-4 and TRBJ2-3; D possibly uses TRBD1 or TRBD2 (5 bases each). Trimming took 5 bases from V and 1 from J, leaving 16 bases between them. The CDR3 covers 16 residues. The CDR3 reads CASSPSRGRGTDTQYF. In DNA form, the CDR3 reads TGTGCCAGCAGTCCCAGTCGGGGACGGGGCACAGATACGCAGTATTTT.

V gene TRBV7-9 combines with J gene TRBJ1-1; D may be TRBD1 (5 bases). The CDR3 consists of 15 residues. The V gene lost 7 bases and the J gene lost 0 bases, with 15 bases spanning the gap. The germline V gene encodes CDR1 SEHNR and CDR2 FQNEAQ (reference sequence). CDR3 amino acids: CASTSPGGLNTEAFF. The CDR3 region has the DNA TGTGCCAGCACCAGTCCCGGGGGACTGAACACTGAAGCTTTCTTT.

CDR3 region: CASRFGQGRAGTEAFF. DNA for the CDR3: TGTGCCAGCAGATTTGGACAGGGCCGTGCGGGGACTGAAGCTTTCTTT. This chain joins TRBV11-2 and TRBJ1-1, with 8 nucleotides matching TRBD1. This CDR3 is 16 amino acids long. Germline V CDR1 and CDR2: SGHAT, FQNNGV. Losses at the gene ends were 6 bases for V and 5 bases for J; bases not matched to a gene: 14.

This clonotype was counted between two and nine times. The J gene is TRBJ2-3, the V gene TRBV7-8; D gene unclear. Deletions cut 8 bases from V and 1 base from J, with 13 bases between. The CDR3 totals 14 residues. Germline CDR1 and CDR2: SGHVS and FQNEAQ. Here the CDR3 DNA reads TGTGCCAGCGCTCCGGCTGATGGCACAGATACGCAGTATTTT. This codes for CASAPADGTDTQYF.

The CDR3 here is CASSVVGQAGANVLTF. In DNA, the CDR3 is TGTGCCAGCAGCGTAGTTGGGCAGGCTGGGGCCAACGTCCTGACTTTC. The chain is built from TRBV9 and TRBJ2-6; D ambiguous. CDR1 SGDLS and CDR2 YYNGEE come from the germline V gene. There are 16 residues in the CDR3. With 0 bases removed from V and 2 bases from J, the gap between germline ends came to 9 bases. Using reference TRBV9 and TRBJ2-6 for the parts outside the CDR3, the full variable domain is DSGVTQTPKHLITATGQRVTLRCSPRSGDLSVYWYQQSLDQGLQFLIQYYNGEERAKGNILERFSAQQFPDLHSELNLSSLELGDSALYFCASSVVGQAGANVLTFGAGSRLTVL.

The sample holds a few counts of this clonotype. The V gene is TRBV19, the J gene TRBJ2-1, with unresolved D. Per the germline V gene, CDR1 is LNHDA and CDR2 is SQIVND (reference sequence). V was shortened by 4 bases and J by 0 bases, with 19 bases between the two germline ends. CDR3 size: 18 residues. The CDR3 bases are TGTGCCAGTAGTAAAAGTACCAGGCATTATAGCTCCTACAATGAGCAGTTCTTC. Translation: CASSKSTRHYSSYNEQFF.

The chain uses TRBV29-1 and TRBJ1-1; D possibly corresponds to TRBD1 (5 bases). The CDR3 consists of 14 residues. CDR1 and CDR2 from the germline V gene are SQVTM and ANQGSEA. Deletions cut 7 bases from V and 0 bases from J, with 15 bases between. CDR3 in amino acids: CSAPRGPMNTEAFF. CDR3 DNA: TGCAGCGCTCCTCGGGGACCCATGAACACTGAAGCTTTCTTT.

The CDR3 DNA follows: TGTGCCAGCAGCGCTTGGGACGGACGCTACGAGCAGTACTTC. Residues: CASSAWDGRYEQYF. V is TRBV9 and J is TRBJ2-7, with D possibly called TRBD1 or TRBD2 (5 bases each). The CDR3 contains 14 residues. Per the germline V gene, CDR1 is SGDLS and CDR2 is YYNGEE. Between the trimmed V and J ends, which lost 3 bases and 3 bases, there was a span of 13 bases.

CDR3 region: CASSFRRTGSTEAFF. The CDR3, as DNA: TGCGCCAGCAGCTTCCGCCGGACAGGTTCCACTGAAGCTTTCTTT. This chain connects TRBV5-1 to TRBJ1-1, with 7 bases fitting TRBD1. This CDR3 is 15 amino acids long. The junction had 8 bases not matched to a gene; V was cut back by 2 bases and J by 4 bases. From germline, CDR1 is SGHRS and CDR2 YFSETQ.

The rearrangement uses TRBV5-1 and TRBJ2-1; weak D call: TRBD1 (5 bases). Germline V gene data show CDR1 as SGHRS and CDR2 as YFSETQ. The CDR3 runs 14 residues. Trimming removed 0 bases at V and 7 bases at J, with 11 bases between. The CDR3 reads CASSLETGGNEQFF. CDR3 DNA sequence: TGCGCCAGCAGCTTGGAAACAGGTGGAAATGAGCAGTTCTTC.

The DNA of the CDR3 is TGTGCCAGCAGCGGGTTTTGGATGGGCACCGGGGAGCTGTTTTTT. Its translation is CASSGFWMGTGELFF. The chain joins TRBV7-9 to TRBJ2-2; no clear D gene. Germline lookup yields CDR1 SEHNR and CDR2 FQNEAQ (reference sequence). Trimming removed 5 bases from V and 4 bases from J, with 14 bases in between. This CDR3 comprises 15 residues.

This clonotype was counted only a few times. The chain recombines TRBV4-2 with TRBJ1-5; perhaps TRBD1 as D (6 bases). The CDR3 runs to 15 residues. Germline-derived CDR1 and CDR2 are LGHNA and YNFKEQ. V was cut by 3 bases and J by 2 bases, with 11 bases left in between. DNA of the CDR3: TGTGCCAGCAGCCAGGGGGCAGGGGGCAATCAGCCCCAGCATTTT. Its protein is CASSQGAGGNQPQHF.

The rearrangement joins TRBV3-1 to TRBJ2-7; 9 bases match TRBD2. The CDR3 covers 15 residues. V trimming: 4 bases; J trimming: 1 base; junction bases outside the gene matches: 5. The germline gives CDR1 LGHDT, CDR2 YNNKEL (reference sequence). The CDR3 DNA reads as TGTGCCAGCAGCCCCGGACTAGCGTCTTCCTACGAGCAGTACTTC. As protein: CASSPGLASSYEQYF.